This TCR beta chain was recorded in a study of OX40 agonist ivuxolimab in advanced cancers. Study-level information: Patients treated during dose escalation were battling hepatocellular carcinoma, melanoma, renal cell or head and neck cancer. Study results and limitations: At 0.1 to 3.0 mg/kg, clonal expansion of CD4+ and CD8+ blood T cells had occurred by week 6. Some of the nonresponding patients also showed low levels of normalized T-cell clonal expansion.

On this clone: Its antigen is unknown.

TCRdb keeps only in-frame clones here, not all; method: immunoSEQ multiplex PCR. The profile shows about 60,000 clones, roughly nine tenths of them singletons. The CDR3 consists of 13 residues. The V gene's germline CDR1 is SGHRS and CDR2 YFSETQ. Trimming left V 0 bases short and J 3 bases short, with 6 bases between. The chain has TRBV5-1 and TRBJ1-1; D gene ambiguous. Sequencing was performed on CD4+ or CD8+ T cells sorted from blood, taken in a trial of the OX40 agonist ivuxolimab. The TCR sequence derives from an adult with an advanced solid tumor such as melanoma, head and neck, liver or kidney cancer. CDR3 nucleotide sequence: TGCGCCAGCAGCTTGGATGGGGACACTGAAGCTTTCTTT. It translates to CASSLDGDTEAFF.